This T cell receptor beta chain was sequenced in a study of blood T cell repertoires in COVID-19. Study information: From the United States, Italy and Spain came samples of acute and convalescent COVID-19. Nucleic acid was either cDNA or gDNA, and it came from T cells, B-cell-depleted T cells, or PBMCs.

How the authors handled the data: Cell counts per sample came from amplifying reference gene primers. Sequencing used immunoSEQ multiplex PCR; TCRdb keeps in-frame clones, though not all of them. The V and J calls and clone size were taken over from that table, and D and trimming were inferred from the DNA. The sample has around 100,000 clones; 80% to 90% are singletons. This clone was picked up a small number of times. CDR1 is SEHNR and CDR2 is FQNEAQ in the germline V gene (reference sequence). The J segment lost 1 base and the V segment lost 4 bases, leaving 4 bases of the junction unmatched. This CDR3 region has 16 residues.

The chain couples TRBV7-9 to TRBJ1-6, with 7 bases fitting TRBD1. Sequencing used peripheral blood. The TCR originated in a woman aged 80 or over with acute or convalescent COVID-19. CDR3: CASSSTGLSYNSPLHF. CDR3 DNA sequence: TGTGCCAGCAGCTCGACAGGGCTTTCCTATAATTCACCCCTCCACTTT.